This T cell receptor (beta chain) was sequenced in a study of blood T cell repertoires in COVID-19. Study-level information: PBMCs, B-cell-depleted T cells, or T cells provided the cDNA or gDNA that made up the material.

Generated by immunoSEQ multiplex PCR, the TCRdb table keeps only in-frame clones and is missing some. This sample yields 210,000 or so clones, of which around nine tenths are seen a single time; approximately 3.7% belongs to the top ten. The CDR3 spans 16 residues. The V gene lost 7 bases and the J gene lost 0 bases, with 16 bases spanning the gap. The germline V gene encodes CDR1 SEHNR and CDR2 FQNEAQ (reference sequence). The V and J genes are TRBV7-9 and TRBJ1-3, with D possibly matching TRBD1 (6 bases). The clonotype was recovered from a woman aged 25 to 39 who had been exposed to COVID-19. Sequencing was done on a sample of PBMCs or T cells enriched from blood (not recorded which). CDR3 sequence (DNA): TGTGCCAGCACCTTTCAGGGGCCGAGCTCTGGAAACACCATATATTTT. Residues: CASTFQGPSSGNTIYF.